These 32 T cell receptor beta chains were sequenced from one sample in a study of technical replicates of blood from several donors. Clones were read by immunoSEQ multiplex PCR, and TCRdb kept only the in-frame ones, dropping some. The sample lists approximately 65,000 clones, around 87% occurring once. Sequencing used PBMCs. Receptors originate from a human donor in good health. Some clones in this sample may be carry-over from other donors' samples.

The chain links TRBV7-2 to TRBJ2-2; a possible D gene is TRBD1 (6 bases). The CDR3 runs to 15 residues. Trimming stripped 2 bases from V and 1 base from J, with 8 bases between. Per the germline V gene, CDR1 is SGHTA and CDR2 is FQGNSA. CDR3 residues: CASSLRGGNTGELFF. The CDR3 region has the DNA TGTGCCAGCAGCTTAAGAGGGGGGAACACCGGGGAGCTGTTTTTT.

The chain employs TRBV5-1 and TRBJ1-1; weak D call: TRBD1 (6 bases). CDR3 length equals 15 residues. Trimming shortened V by 3 bases and J by 1 base, and 13 bases separated the two germline ends. CDR1 is SGHRS, CDR2 YFSETQ, per germline. CDR3 sequence (DNA): TGCGCCAGCAGCTCGGGGGGGACACAGAACACTGAAGCTTTCTTT. Translating gives CASSSGGTQNTEAFF.

The chain couples TRBV6-1 to TRBJ1-1, with D perhaps TRBD1 (5 bases). The CDR3 is 14 amino acids. Trimming took 4 bases from V and 5 from J, leaving 14 bases between them. Germline CDR1 MNHNS, CDR2 SASEGT. CDR3 nucleotides: TGTGCCAGCAGTGTTCAGGGAGCGGGGACTGAAGCTTTCTTT. Translated: CASSVQGAGTEAFF.

The chain couples TRBV2 to TRBJ2-5, with 9 bases identical to TRBD2. V was clipped by 7 bases and J by 3 bases; unmatched bases: 6. Germline-derived CDR1 and CDR2 are SNHLY and FYNNEI. The CDR3 loop spans 14 amino acids. The CDR3 here is CASKSRGGKETQYF. The CDR3 nucleotides read TGTGCCAGCAAATCGCGGGGGGGGAAAGAGACCCAGTACTTC.

This chain joins TRBV11-2 and TRBJ2-3, with 11 bases matching TRBD2. The germline V gene has CDR1 SGHAT and CDR2 FQNNGV. V lost 6 bases and J lost 0; bases outside the gene matches: 8. This CDR3 spans 17 amino acids. CDR3 region: CASRALLAGGSTDTQYF. Written as DNA, the CDR3 is TGTGCCAGCAGGGCCCTGCTAGCGGGGGGTAGCACAGATACGCAGTATTTT.

The CDR3 spells CASSPRSLAGVKGNEQFF. The CDR3 DNA follows: TGTGCCAGCAGCCCGAGAAGTCTAGCGGGGGTCAAAGGCAATGAGCAGTTCTTC. J is TRBJ2-1 and V is TRBV4-2; 10 positions match TRBD2. Looked up from germline, CDR1 is LGHNA and CDR2 is YNFKEQ. This CDR3 is 18 amino acids long. V lost 4 bases and J lost 6; bases outside the gene matches: 15.

This chain connects TRBV6-5 to TRBJ2-1, with 8 bases matching TRBD2. This CDR3 has 13 residues. Germline assignment: CDR1 MNHEY and CDR2 SVGAGI. The trim removed 6 bases at V and 5 bases at J, leaving 3 bases unmatched. CDR3 nucleotides: TGTGCCAGCAGGGGGACTAGAGACAATGAGCAGTTCTTC. This gives the protein CASRGTRDNEQFF.

The rearrangement uses TRBV6-5 and TRBJ2-4; D not certain. V lost 0 bases to trimming and J lost 8 bases, with 14 bases between them. Germline CDR1 and CDR2: MNHEY and SVGAGI. The CDR3 covers 15 residues. This CDR3 reads CASSYSQLRRDIQYF. In DNA form, the CDR3 reads TGTGCCAGCAGTTACTCTCAACTACGTCGTGACATTCAGTACTTC.

CDR3 protein: CAWILPGNPGGYTF. As DNA, the CDR3 is TGTGCCTGGATCCTCCCCGGGAATCCGGGAGGCTACACCTTC. The V call is TRBV30, the J call TRBJ1-2; the D is unclear. CDR1 and CDR2 (germline): GTSNPN, SVGIG (reference sequence). V lost 4 bases, J lost 8 bases, and 20 bases lay in between. This CDR3 spans 14 amino acids.

The chain employs TRBV4-1 and TRBJ1-1; TRBD1 is a possible D gene (5 bases). CDR1 and CDR2 from the germline V gene are MGHRA and YSYEKL. The CDR3 runs 14 residues. V was clipped by 1 base and J by 3 bases, with 9 bases between them. The CDR3 sequence is CASSQGWDYTEAFF. The CDR3 DNA follows: TGCGCCAGCAGCCAAGGGTGGGACTACACTGAAGCTTTCTTT.

This clone was counted only a few times. V is TRBV18 and J is TRBJ2-7; 12 bases fit TRBD2. The CDR3 sequence is 14 residues long. V lost 6 bases to trimming and J lost 2 bases; unmatched junction nucleotides: 2. Germline CDR1 reads KGHSH; CDR2 reads LQKENI. CDR3 residues: CASSLAGGPYEQYF. DNA of the CDR3: TGTGCCAGCTCGCTAGCGGGAGGGCCCTACGAGCAGTACTTC.

The rearrangement joins TRBV4-3 to TRBJ1-2; no clear D. The germline gives CDR1 LGHNA, CDR2 YSLEER. This CDR3 region has 15 residues. V was pared by 0 bases and J by 1 base, with 9 bases between. The CDR3 spells CASSQEVTDNYGYTF. In nucleotides, the CDR3 is TGCGCCAGCAGCCAAGAGGTCACAGATAACTATGGCTACACCTTC.

The V gene is TRBV9, the J gene TRBJ2-5; 14 bases map to TRBD2. The germline CDR1 and CDR2 sequences are SGDLS and YYNGEE. V dropped 4 bases and J dropped 5; count of bases not matched to a gene: 7. The CDR3 is made up of 16 amino acids. CDR3 nucleotide sequence: TGTGCCAGCAGCACAGCGGGACTAGCGGGAGCGGAGACCCAGTACTTC. This gives the protein CASSTAGLAGAETQYF.

The table lists this clone with a few counts. The V gene is TRBV4-1, the J gene TRBJ1-5; TRBD1 might be the D (5 bases). This CDR3 spans 16 amino acids. Germline V CDR1 and CDR2: MGHRA, YSYEKL. V lost 1 base and J 7 bases, leaving 17 bases between the germline ends. CDR3 sequence (DNA): TGCGCCAGCAGCCAAGCATCCTGGGCAGGGTTGCAGCCCCAGCATTTT. It encodes CASSQASWAGLQPQHF.

The CDR3 nucleotides read TGTGCCATCAGCGGACACTACAATGAGCAGTTCTTC. This translates into CAISGHYNEQFF. The rearrangement links TRBV10-3 to TRBJ2-1; possible D gene TRBD1, 5 bases. This CDR3 contains 12 residues. Trimming left V 6 bases short and J 3 bases short, with 6 bases between. Germline assignment: CDR1 ENHRY and CDR2 SYGVKD.

The chain carries TRBV6-6 and TRBJ2-7; tentatively, D is TRBD1 (6 bases). The CDR3 sequence is 14 residues long. V was pared by 7 bases and J by 4 bases, with 17 bases between. Germline V gene sequence: CDR1 MNHNY, CDR2 SVGAGI (reference sequence). For the CDR3, the DNA is TGTGCCAGCAAGGAGACAGGTCGAAAGTACGAGCAGTACTTC. Its protein is CASKETGRKYEQYF.

The table lists this clone with a few counts. The chain has TRBV2 and TRBJ1-1, with no clear D. V gave up 6 bases and J gave up 3 bases, with 11 bases separating them. CDR1 SNHLY and CDR2 FYNNEI come from the germline V gene. The CDR3 is 13 amino acids. Written as DNA, the CDR3 is TGTGCCAGCAGCCATACACCCTACACTGAAGCTTTCTTT. Protein product: CASSHTPYTEAFF.

For this clone: A junction end diverges from the germline sequence, so it may reflect a read error. The genes are TRBV7-3 and TRBJ1-1; 7 bases line up with TRBD1. Germline V gives CDR1 SGHTA, CDR2 FQGTGA. This CDR3 contains 15 residues. The CDR3 spells CASSLTGTVNTEAFF. As DNA, the CDR3 is TGTGCCAGCAGCCTAACTGGGACAGTGAACACTGAAGCTTTCTTT. Together with reference TRBV7-3 and TRBJ1-1, the CDR3 gives the full variable domain: GAGVSQTPSNKVTEKGKYVELRCDPISGHTALYWYRQSLGQGPEFLIYFQGTGAADDSGLPNDRFFAVRPEGSVSTLKIQRTERGDSAVYLCASSLTGTVNTEAFFGQGTRLTVV.

J is TRBJ2-1 and V is TRBV6-1, with 10 positions matching TRBD1. Germline V gene lookup returns CDR1 MNHNS and CDR2 SASEGT. Losses at the gene ends were 5 bases for V and 15 bases for J; bases not matched to a gene: 4. The CDR3 sequence is 11 residues long. The CDR3 loop is CASSRQGARFF. The DNA for the CDR3 is TGTGCCAGCAGTAGACAGGGGGCACGGTTCTTC.

This clone was observed once. The J gene is TRBJ2-1, the V gene TRBV11-3; 8 nucleotides agree with TRBD2. The V gene end was trimmed by 0 bases and the J gene end by 12 bases; junction bases not matched to a gene: 4. This CDR3 has 13 amino acids. Germline values: CDR1 SGHNT, CDR2 YENEEA. CDR3 in DNA: TGTGCCAGCAGCTTAGAGGCGGGGGGTGGGCAGTTCTTC. It encodes CASSLEAGGGQFF.

This sequence joins TRBV7-2 and TRBJ2-7; 7 bases are shared with TRBD2. The CDR3 is 14 residues long. In germline, CDR1 is SGHTA, CDR2 FQGNSA. The ends lost 1 base at V and 7 bases at J; junction bases unmatched: 7. CDR3 sequence: CASSLGGGAGEQYF. DNA of the CDR3: TGTGCCAGCAGCTTAGGAGGTGGAGCGGGGGAGCAGTACTTC.

CDR3 in DNA: TGTGCCAGCAGCCCCACCGGGACAGGGATCGATGAGCAGTTCTTC. This encodes CASSPTGTGIDEQFF. The chain employs TRBV9 and TRBJ2-1; 9 positions match TRBD1. After removal of 4 bases from V and 8 bases from J, the junction contained 10 bases not matched to a gene. This CDR3 has 15 amino acids. The germline gives CDR1 SGDLS, CDR2 YYNGEE. The full variable domain, with the rest looked up from reference TRBV9 and TRBJ2-1, is DSGVTQTPKHLITATGQRVTLRCSPRSGDLSVYWYQQSLDQGLQFLIQYYNGEERAKGNILERFSAQQFPDLHSELNLSSLELGDSALYFCASSPTGTGIDEQFFGPGTRLTVL.

The chain links TRBV5-1 to TRBJ2-1; 10 bases align to TRBD2. There are 15 residues in the CDR3. V dropped 4 bases and J dropped 2; count of bases not matched to a gene: 3. The germline V gene has CDR1 SGHRS and CDR2 YFSETQ. In DNA form, the CDR3 reads TGCGCCAGCAGCCCTAGCGGGGGCGCCTACAATGAGCAGTTCTTC. This codes for CASSPSGGAYNEQFF.

This chain links TRBV13 with TRBJ2-5, with 8 nucleotides matching TRBD2. Germline V lookup: CDR1 PRHDT, CDR2 FYEKMQ (reference sequence). The CDR3 spans 15 residues. J was trimmed by 7 bases and V by 5 bases; bases with no gene match: 12. In DNA form, the CDR3 reads TGTGCCAGCAGCACCACCGGGACTAGGAGGGGGACCCAGTACTTC. Protein: CASSTTGTRRGTQYF.

V usage is TRBV15 and J usage is TRBJ2-7, with 8 bases matching TRBD2. Per germline, CDR1 LNHNV and CDR2 YYDKDF (reference sequence). V was clipped by 4 bases and J by 1 base; unmatched bases: 6. The CDR3 sequence is 15 residues long. The DNA for the CDR3 is TGTGCCACCAGCAAATTAGCGGGGTCATCCTACGAGCAGTACTTC. Translating gives CATSKLAGSSYEQYF.

CDR3 residues: CAISRDRLSNQPQHF. CDR3 sequence (DNA): TGTGCCATCAGCCGGGACAGACTTAGCAATCAGCCCCAGCATTTT. The chain carries TRBV10-3 and TRBJ1-5; 7 bases line up with TRBD1. Germline CDR1 reads ENHRY; CDR2 reads SYGVKD. This CDR3 is built from 15 residues. V was pared by 6 bases and J by 0 bases, with 5 bases of the junction left unmatched.

The rearrangement joins TRBV5-4 to TRBJ2-7; 11 bases are a match to TRBD2. The CDR3 contains 16 residues. V shed 0 bases, J shed 3 bases, and the junction held 5 bases outside the gene matches. The germline CDR1 and CDR2 sequences are SGHNT and YYREEE (reference sequence). The CDR3 nucleotides are TGTGCCAGCAGCTTGGCTGGGACTAGCGGATTCTACGAGCAGTACTTC. The encoded protein is CASSLAGTSGFYEQYF.

The chain has TRBV5-1 and TRBJ1-1, with a possible D match to TRBD1 (6 bases). Trimming left V 4 bases short and J 1 base short, with 17 bases between. This CDR3 contains 16 residues. Germline CDR1 reads SGHRS; CDR2 reads YFSETQ. CDR3 sequence reads: CASSLVGAGANTEAFF. The CDR3, as DNA: TGCGCCAGCAGCCTCGTGGGGGCGGGGGCGAACACTGAAGCTTTCTTT.

The rearrangement joins TRBV6-5 to TRBJ1-2; unclear D gene. The CDR3 contains 15 residues. V lost 6 bases to trimming and J lost 4 bases, with 18 bases between them. Germline V gives CDR1 MNHEY, CDR2 SVGAGI. CDR3 sequence (DNA): TGTGCCAGCAGCCAACAGACATTTGGATTCTATGGCTACACCTTC. Protein product: CASSQQTFGFYGYTF.

The rearrangement uses TRBV4-1 and TRBJ2-1; 7 bases are shared with TRBD1. Germline-derived CDR1 and CDR2 are MGHRA and YSYEKL. V lost 0 bases to trimming and J lost 2 bases; unmatched junction nucleotides: 4. The CDR3 loop spans 16 amino acids. The DNA for the CDR3 is TGCGCCAGCAGCCAAGAGACAGGGAACCCCTACAATGAGCAGTTCTTC. Protein sequence: CASSQETGNPYNEQFF.

The V gene is TRBV5-6, the J gene TRBJ2-3; possible D gene TRBD2, 6 bases. The CDR3 consists of 15 residues. Germline CDR1 reads SGHDT; CDR2 reads YYEEEE. V lost 0 bases and J lost 2, with 10 bases in between. CDR3 loop: CASSLAVAVTDTQYF. The CDR3 nucleotides are TGTGCCAGCAGCTTGGCGGTAGCGGTCACAGATACGCAGTATTTT.

The chain joins TRBV11-2 to TRBJ2-5; maybe TRBD1 (5 bases). This CDR3 spans 13 amino acids. Germline-derived CDR1 and CDR2 are SGHAT and FQNNGV. The germline V and J ends were trimmed by 4 bases and 1 base, with 7 bases remaining between them. In nucleotides, the CDR3 is TGTGCCAGCAGCTGGGGCGGCCAAGAGACCCAGTACTTC. Translated: CASSWGGQETQYF.